The 25 T cell receptor beta chains reported below all come from one sample, sequenced in a study of T cell clusters in autoimmune cytopenias. TRB was amplified from roughly 270 ng of peripheral blood genomic DNA per sample. TRB rearrangements were amplified by touch-down multiplex PCR with mixed TRB-A/B primers. TCRdb reprocessed the multiplex PCR reads, keeping one entry per CDR3 protein, no DNA. This sample lists 5,000 to 7,000 distinct CDR3 sequences; its ten largest clones have 55% to 75%. This sample was also put to use in a study of T cell repertoires in aging, cancer and after chemotherapy.

Sequences were obtained from peripheral blood. The source of these receptors is a human donor in good health.

The V gene is TRBV6-5, the J gene TRBJ1-1. This CDR3 contains 14 residues. Looked up from germline, CDR1 is MNHEY and CDR2 is SVGAGI. CDR3 sequence: CASSYSVGGTEAFF.

The rearrangement uses TRBV19 and TRBJ2-1. The V gene's germline CDR1 is LNHDA and CDR2 SQIVND (reference sequence). This CDR3 contains 13 residues. The CDR3 reads CASSEGLWYEQFF.

CDR3 sequence reads: CATSGRVANEKLFF. This chain uses TRBV15 with TRBJ1-4. Germline loops: CDR1 LNHNV, CDR2 YYDKDF (reference sequence). This CDR3 is 14 amino acids long.

This chain links TRBV12-3 or TRBV12-4 with TRBJ2-1; the D call from TCRdb, TRBD1, cannot be confirmed without DNA. The CDR3 is 15 amino acids. The CDR3 loop reads CASRSRDNGYNEQFF.

J is TRBJ1-3 and V is TRBV5-6; as DNA is missing, the TRBD1 call by TCRdb cannot be tested. This CDR3 has 13 amino acids. Germline V gene lookup returns CDR1 SGHDT and CDR2 YYEEEE. This chain's CDR3 is CASSWGQGNTIYF.

Judged by frequency, this clonotype is medium-sized. V usage is TRBV29-1 and J usage is TRBJ2-5. Germline values: CDR1 SQVTM, CDR2 ANQGSEA. The CDR3 loop spans 13 amino acids. The CDR3 sequence is CSVAEAPQETQYF.

The chain recombines TRBV6-1 with TRBJ2-1; TCRdb indicates TRBD1, and absent DNA this call remains unverified. The CDR3 totals 14 residues. Per the germline V gene, CDR1 is MNHNS and CDR2 is SASEGT. Here the CDR3 reads CASSDRGPYNEQFF.

The V call is TRBV5-4, the J call TRBJ2-3; TCRdb names TRBD1, which stays unverified in the absence of DNA. The V gene's germline CDR1 is SGHNT and CDR2 YYREEE (reference sequence). The CDR3 is made up of 16 amino acids. This CDR3 is CASSRRDTLDADTQYF.

Its frequency marks this clonotype as medium-sized. CDR3 loop: CASSMTSGRETQYF. The rearrangement links TRBV19 to TRBJ2-5; TCRdb reports TRBD2, a call that lacks DNA to check it against. Germline V gene data show CDR1 as LNHDA and CDR2 as SQIVND (reference sequence). CDR3 length: 14 amino acids.

The chain joins TRBV5-5 to TRBJ1-2. The CDR3 length is 13 residues. The germline V gene encodes CDR1 SGHKS and CDR2 YYEKEE (reference sequence). CDR3 sequence: CASSSDHYYGYTF.

The V and J genes are TRBV6-1 and TRBJ1-5. Germline V lookup: CDR1 MNHNS, CDR2 SASEGT. The CDR3 consists of 17 residues. CDR3 residues: CASTRAGGGLNDQPQHF.

J is TRBJ2-5 and V is TRBV12-3 or TRBV12-4; TCRdb proposes TRBD1, but this gene call is untestable without DNA. The CDR3 length is 16 residues. The chain's CDR3 is CASSSDETGRGETQYF.

The genes are TRBV29-1 and TRBJ1-4. There are 13 residues in the CDR3. In germline, CDR1 is SQVTM, CDR2 ANQGSEA. CDR3 sequence reads: CSVLGATNEKLFF.

V is TRBV6-1 and J is TRBJ2-7; TCRdb's assignment of TRBD1 cannot be checked, as there is no DNA. Germline values: CDR1 MNHNS, CDR2 SASEGT. The CDR3 runs 13 residues. CDR3 region: CASRGTGDREQYF.

The gene calls are TRBV7-9 and TRBJ2-1; there is no DNA to check the TCRdb D call of TRBD2. This CDR3 has 12 residues. Germline CDR1 SEHNR, CDR2 FQNEAQ (reference sequence). The CDR3 here is CASSSEAGGQFF.

The chain combines TRBV5-4 with TRBJ1-2; TCRdb selects TRBD1, and the lack of DNA leaves this call unchecked. This CDR3 region has 15 residues. Germline CDR1 reads SGHNT; CDR2 reads YYREEE (reference sequence). Here the CDR3 reads CASSLDTAGGYGYTF.

V gene TRBV19 combines with J gene TRBJ1-1; the TRBD1 assignment by TCRdb is unverifiable without DNA. CDR1 and CDR2 from the germline V gene are LNHDA and SQIVND (reference sequence). The CDR3 length is 14 residues. The CDR3 sequence: CASRGQGSFTEAFF.

This clonotype is called medium-sized based on its frequency. The chain links TRBV19 to TRBJ2-1; checking the TCRdb D call of TRBD2 is not possible without DNA. The CDR3 covers 13 residues. CDR1 and CDR2 (germline): LNHDA, SQIVND (reference sequence). The CDR3 here is CASTHLAGYEQFF.

The chain recombines TRBV13 with TRBJ2-3; absent DNA, TCRdb's TRBD2 call cannot be checked. The CDR3 covers 13 residues. The V gene's germline CDR1 is PRHDT and CDR2 FYEKMQ (reference sequence). The chain's CDR3 is CASSAGLTDTQYF. The whole variable domain, remainder taken from reference TRBV13 and TRBJ2-3, is AAGVIQSPRHLIKEKRETATLKCYPIPRHDTVYWYQQGPGQDPQFLISFYEKMQSDKGSIPDRFSAQQFSDYHSELNMSSLELGDSALYFCASSAGLTDTQYFGPGTRLTVL.

This sequence joins TRBV6-5 and TRBJ2-7; TCRdb returns TRBD1, unconfirmable since there is no DNA. Germline V gene data show CDR1 as MNHEY and CDR2 as SVGAGI. The CDR3 is made up of 14 amino acids. CDR3 residues: CASRDGQGNYEQYF.

The V call is TRBV6-1, the J call TRBJ2-2; there is no DNA to check the TCRdb D call of TRBD2. Germline V gene sequence: CDR1 MNHNS, CDR2 SASEGT. The CDR3 covers 15 residues. The CDR3 loop is CASSDPGTRGGELFF.

The V and J genes are TRBV19 and TRBJ1-4; the D call from TCRdb, TRBD1, cannot be confirmed without DNA. The germline CDR1 and CDR2 sequences are LNHDA and SQIVND (reference sequence). The CDR3 is 13 amino acids. The CDR3 sequence: CASSGTGREKLFF.

This chain uses TRBV12-3 or TRBV12-4 with TRBJ2-3; TCRdb returns TRBD2, unconfirmable since there is no DNA. The CDR3 consists of 15 residues. CDR3 sequence reads: CASSPSEWSTDTQYF.

The rearrangement joins TRBV5-5 to TRBJ2-7; TCRdb's assignment of TRBD1 cannot be checked, as there is no DNA. Germline loops: CDR1 SGHKS, CDR2 YYEKEE (reference sequence). The CDR3 is 14 amino acids. The CDR3: CASSSRVGPVEQYF.

CDR3: CASNSGEGNQPQHF. This chain links TRBV5-6 with TRBJ1-5; the D gene TCRdb calls, TRBD1, cannot be checked with no DNA. Per germline, CDR1 SGHDT and CDR2 YYEEEE. The CDR3 loop spans 14 amino acids.